Included here is one T cell receptor beta chain sequence, with context. What it binds is not known. This sample is drawn from a study of cytomegalovirus exposure and HLA in healthy donors. Study-level findings and limits: Confirmation in vitro established that a few CMV-associated chains were specific for CMV antigens.

The PCR ran on 60 Vbeta and 13 Jbeta primers. Sequencing was performed with immunoSEQ multiplex PCR; in TCRdb, only in-frame clones are kept and a portion is missing. The sample has 150,000 to 200,000 clones; around four fifths are singletons. The CDR3 has 15 residues. CDR1 is MNHEY, CDR2 SMNVEV, per germline (reference sequence). J lost 4 bases, V lost 3 bases, and 7 bases had no gene match. The receptor's source is a man in his fifties in good health and CMV-seropositive. The chain combines TRBV27 with TRBJ2-7; 9 bases line up with TRBD2. The sequencing input was PBMCs. CDR3 sequence reads: CASSFTSGPRYEQYF. For the CDR3, the DNA is TGTGCCAGCAGTTTTACTAGCGGGCCACGTTACGAGCAGTACTTC.